The clone carrying this T cell receptor (beta chain) was counted many times. Its target is not known. This sample was included in a study of early T cells in non-severe SARS-CoV-2 infection. The overall study: With bulk RNA from unsorted whole blood as input, sequencing yielded unpaired chains.

Study results and limitations: There was a bias toward anti-spike CD8 responses in VDJdb matching, which missed private and CD4 specificities.

Individual cDNA molecules each received unique molecular identifiers attached to them. TCRdb independently ran MiXCR on the 5' RACE reads; one entry per CDR3 protein. The sample lists roughly 76,000 distinct CDR3 sequences; roughly an eighth were seen once. The CDR3 loop spans 15 amino acids. The V gene's germline CDR1 is SGHNT and CDR2 YYREEE (reference sequence). Trimming left V 4 bases short and J 3 bases short, with 17 bases between. The origin of this receptor is an adult who was a healthcare worker with PCR-confirmed SARS-CoV-2 infection or an uninfected control (not recorded which). The chain couples TRBV5-4 to TRBJ2-7; D may match TRBD1 or TRBD2 (5 bases each). Sequenced: whole blood. CDR3 amino acids: CASSATGTRSYEQYF. CDR3 in DNA: TGTGCCAGCAGCGCGACCGGGACGCGGAGCTACGAGCAGTACTTC.